The entry below describes one T cell receptor beta chain. Its antigen is unknown. The entry originates in a study of cytomegalovirus exposure and HLA in healthy donors. Study as a whole: HLA-typed donors were the source of about 85 million unique TCRs, which an early data release held.

Germline values: CDR1 LNHNV, CDR2 YYDKDF (reference sequence). V was trimmed by 0 bases and J by 5 bases, leaving 13 bases between them. The CDR3 is 15 residues long. With 60 Vbeta and 13 Jbeta primers, the PCR was carried out. Sequenced by immunoSEQ multiplex PCR; TCRdb stores in-frame clones only, minus some. This sample has around 87,000 clones, with over 70% found just once. Study-level results: Earlier analysis looked at TCR beta V segments, and most were productive about 87% or about 30% of the time.

The sequence was obtained from a man aged 40-50 years in good health and CMV-seronegative. The chain is built from TRBV15 and TRBJ1-1, with D hard to call. The specimen was PBMCs. CDR3 protein: CATSRDEGLGTEAFF. In DNA, the CDR3 is TGTGCCACCAGCAGAGATGAGGGTCTGGGGACTGAAGCTTTCTTT. Together with reference TRBV15 and TRBJ1-1, the CDR3 gives the full variable domain: DAMVIQNPRYQVTQFGKPVTLSCSQTLNHNVMYWYQQKSSQAPKLLFHYYDKDFNNEADTPDNFQSRRPNTSFCFLDIRSPGLGDTAMYLCATSRDEGLGTEAFFGQGTRLTVV.